The 13 T cell receptor beta chains below all came from one sample that was sequenced in a study of cytomegalovirus exposure and HLA in healthy donors. Vbeta (60) and Jbeta (13) primers were used in the PCR. Clones were read by immunoSEQ multiplex PCR, and TCRdb kept only the in-frame ones, dropping some. The data contain 160,000 or so clones, 65% to 90% of them seen just once; the ten biggest clones take up about 10%. The sample comprised PBMCs. These receptors were collected from a man in his fifties or sixties in good health and CMV-seropositive.

The chain employs TRBV7-9 and TRBJ1-1; 7 bases match TRBD1. Germline trimming cut 6 bases from V and 0 bases from J; bases unmatched to any gene: 4. From germline, CDR1 is SEHNR and CDR2 FQNEAQ (reference sequence). The CDR3 runs 14 residues. Here the CDR3 reads CASSKGAMNTEAFF. Written as DNA, the CDR3 is TGTGCCAGCAGTAAGGGGGCTATGAACACTGAAGCTTTCTTT.

This clone was observed a few times. Written as DNA, the CDR3 is TGTGCCTGGAGTGCTTCGGGGGTTGGCTACACCTTC. Amino acids: CAWSASGVGYTF. The chain combines TRBV30 with TRBJ1-2, with D tentatively TRBD1 (5 bases). The CDR3 has 12 residues. Germline CDR1 reads GTSNPN; CDR2 reads SVGIG (reference sequence). Deletions cut 1 base from V and 7 bases from J, with 10 bases between.

The chain uses TRBV18 and TRBJ1-2; D remains ambiguous. Germline V gene lookup returns CDR1 KGHSH and CDR2 LQKENI. Trimming pared 4 bases from V and 3 bases from J, leaving 9 bases between. This CDR3 has 13 residues. The CDR3, as DNA: TGTGCCAGCTCACGACCCGAGGACTATGGCTACACCTTC. Amino acids: CASSRPEDYGYTF.

This clone was detected a few times. This sequence joins TRBV28 and TRBJ1-2; 12 positions agree with TRBD1. Trimming took 5 bases from V and 2 from J; bases not matched to a gene: 18. Germline-derived CDR1 and CDR2 are MDHEN and SYDVKM. The CDR3 totals 20 residues. CDR3 DNA sequence: TGTGCCAGCAGTCAATTCTATGGGGGGACAGGGGGCAGAGTCAACTATGGCTACACCTTC. It specifies CASSQFYGGTGGRVNYGYTF.

This clone was seen only a few times. V is TRBV7-9 and J is TRBJ1-2; 7 nucleotides line up with TRBD1. V trimming: 5 bases; J trimming: 8 bases; junction bases outside the gene matches: 20. The CDR3 totals 17 residues. CDR1 is SEHNR and CDR2 is FQNEAQ in the germline V gene (reference sequence). The CDR3: CASSLTITGTDLRGYTF. DNA of the CDR3: TGTGCCAGCAGCCTCACAATAACCGGGACAGACTTAAGGGGCTACACCTTC.

V usage is TRBV5-6 and J usage is TRBJ1-4, with 9 bases matching TRBD1. The CDR3 spans 14 residues. V lost 3 bases to trimming and J lost 11 bases; unmatched junction nucleotides: 8. Germline CDR1 is SGHDT and CDR2 is YYEEEE. The CDR3 loop reads CASSSGTGQGKLFF. DNA of the CDR3: TGTGCCAGCAGCTCCGGGACAGGGCAAGGTAAACTGTTTTTT.

The CDR3 region is CASSLVERETEAFF. CDR3 sequence (DNA): TGTGCCAGCAGCTTAGTGGAGCGGGAAACTGAAGCTTTCTTT. This sequence joins TRBV11-2 and TRBJ1-1; D is unclear. The V and J ends lost 1 base and 5 bases respectively, with 11 bases between them. Germline CDR1 reads SGHAT; CDR2 reads FQNNGV. The CDR3 sequence is 14 residues long.

This sequence joins TRBV7-9 and TRBJ1-1; no definite D call. Germline CDR1 SEHNR, CDR2 FQNEAQ (reference sequence). The CDR3 is 17 amino acids. Trimming left V 5 bases short and J 4 bases short, with 23 bases between. The CDR3 spells CASSPRRFGSSGTEAFF. The CDR3 DNA reads TGTGCCAGCAGCCCAAGGCGGTTTGGAAGTTCGGGCACTGAAGCTTTCTTT.

The chain employs TRBV9 and TRBJ2-2, with TRBD2 matching over 8 bases. There are 16 residues in the CDR3. Germline V CDR1 and CDR2: SGDLS, YYNGEE. Unmatched junction bases numbered 8, after V lost 3 bases and J lost 4 bases. The CDR3 protein is CASSAPGTSLTGELFF. CDR3 bases: TGTGCCAGCAGCGCCCCCGGGACTAGTCTCACCGGGGAGCTGTTTTTT.

The chain recombines TRBV2 with TRBJ2-3; TRBD1 might be the D (6 bases). The CDR3 covers 16 residues. The germline V gene encodes CDR1 SNHLY and CDR2 FYNNEI. V gave up 5 bases and J gave up 1 base, with 16 bases separating them. The CDR3 DNA reads as TGTGCCAGCAGTACAAGGACAGTTGGAGGCACAGATACGCAGTATTTT. This sequence encodes CASSTRTVGGTDTQYF.

V gene TRBV5-1 combines with J gene TRBJ2-7; 8 nucleotides match TRBD1. The V segment lost 2 bases and the J segment 3 bases; nucleotides outside the gene matches: 7. CDR1 is SGHRS, CDR2 YFSETQ, per germline. There are 15 residues in the CDR3. The CDR3 DNA follows: TGCGCCAGCAGCTTCACGACAGGGGTTAACTACGAGCAGTACTTC. Its protein is CASSFTTGVNYEQYF.

The chain has TRBV5-6 and TRBJ2-7; 7 positions agree with TRBD2. The CDR3 spans 14 residues. Germline CDR1 reads SGHDT; CDR2 reads YYEEEE. V shed 1 base and J 4 bases; nucleotides not matched to a gene: 5. DNA of the CDR3: TGTGCCAGCAGCTTGCGGGGGGATAGGTACGAGCAGTACTTC. This encodes CASSLRGDRYEQYF. The entire variable domain, with the rest obtained from reference TRBV5-6 and TRBJ2-7, is as follows: DAGVTQSPTHLIKTRGQQVTLRCSPKSGHDTVSWYQQALGQGPQFIFQYYEEEERQRGNFPDRFSGHQFPNYSSELNVNALLLGDSALYLCASSLRGDRYEQYFGPGTRLTVT.

The chain joins TRBV7-2 to TRBJ1-2, with TRBD1 identical over 10 bases. Looked up from germline, CDR1 is SGHTA and CDR2 is FQGNSA. The CDR3 contains 13 residues. The V gene end was trimmed by 3 bases and the J gene end by 6 bases; junction bases not matched to a gene: 1. CDR3 sequence (DNA): TGTGCCAGCAGCTTGACAGGGGGCCATGGCTACACCTTC. Residues: CASSLTGGHGYTF. Complete variable domain (other parts from reference TRBV7-2 and TRBJ1-2): GAGVSQSPSNKVTEKGKDVELRCDPISGHTALYWYRQSLGQGLEFLIYFQGNSAPDKSGLPSDRFSAERTGGSVSTLTIQRTQQEDSAVYLCASSLTGGHGYTFGSGTRLTVV.